This T cell receptor beta chain derives from a study of CD8+ T cells in alopecia areata. Study in general: For the treated group, dosing was oral tofacitinib at 5 to 10 mg twice daily.

Extracted RNA was reverse transcribed, and the resulting cDNA served as sequencing template. Clones were read by immunoSEQ multiplex PCR, and TCRdb kept only the in-frame ones, dropping some. The sample lists around 140,000 clones, about 46% occurring once. V shed 7 bases and J shed 2 bases, with 15 bases lying between them. This CDR3 has 15 amino acids. CDR1 and CDR2 (germline): SNHLY, FYNNEI. Details on this clone: Its antigen is still unknown.

Study-level results: Clonality exceeded that of normal scalp in lesional scalp, most notably in alopecia totalis/universalis. TCR sharing across patients was less clear than in mice, possibly HLA-related. There were also resident alphabeta T cells of normal skin sequenced in scalp samples.

V gene TRBV2 combines with J gene TRBJ2-1; D is possibly TRBD1 (6 bases). Source: CD8+ T cells sorted from blood, taken at week 0. This clonotype originated in a human donor with alopecia areata. The CDR3 protein is CASTTNRATYNEQFF. The DNA of the CDR3 is TGTGCCAGCACCACCAACAGGGCTACCTACAATGAGCAGTTCTTC.